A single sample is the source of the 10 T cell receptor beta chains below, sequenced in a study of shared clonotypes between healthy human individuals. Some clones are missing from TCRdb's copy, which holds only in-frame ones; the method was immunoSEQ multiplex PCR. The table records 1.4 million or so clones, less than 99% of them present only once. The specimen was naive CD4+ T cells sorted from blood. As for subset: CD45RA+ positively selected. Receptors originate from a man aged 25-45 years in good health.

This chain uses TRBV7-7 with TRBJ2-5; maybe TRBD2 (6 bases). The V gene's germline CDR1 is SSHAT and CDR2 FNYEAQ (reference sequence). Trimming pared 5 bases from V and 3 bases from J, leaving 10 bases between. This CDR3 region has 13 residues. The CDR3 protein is CASSRRAEETQYF. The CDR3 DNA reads TGTGCCAGCAGCCGGAGGGCCGAAGAGACCCAGTACTTC.

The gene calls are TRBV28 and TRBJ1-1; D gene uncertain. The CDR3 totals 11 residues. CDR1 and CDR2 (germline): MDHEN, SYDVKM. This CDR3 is CESRRNTEAFF. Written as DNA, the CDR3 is TGTGAATCCAGGAGGAACACTGAAGCTTTCTTT.

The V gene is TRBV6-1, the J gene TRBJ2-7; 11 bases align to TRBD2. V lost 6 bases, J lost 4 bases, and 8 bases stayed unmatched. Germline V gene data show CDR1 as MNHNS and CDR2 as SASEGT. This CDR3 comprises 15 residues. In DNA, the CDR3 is TGTGCCAGCAGCAAACTAGCGGGAGAAGCGTACGAGCAGTACTTC. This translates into CASSKLAGEAYEQYF.

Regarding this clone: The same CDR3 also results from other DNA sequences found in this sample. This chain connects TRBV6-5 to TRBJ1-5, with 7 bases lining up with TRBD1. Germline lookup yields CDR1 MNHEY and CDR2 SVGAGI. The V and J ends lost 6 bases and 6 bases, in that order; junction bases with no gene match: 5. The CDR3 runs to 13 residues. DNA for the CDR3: TGTGCCAGCAGCCGACAGGGAGGTCAGCCCCAGCATTTT. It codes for CASSRQGGQPQHF.

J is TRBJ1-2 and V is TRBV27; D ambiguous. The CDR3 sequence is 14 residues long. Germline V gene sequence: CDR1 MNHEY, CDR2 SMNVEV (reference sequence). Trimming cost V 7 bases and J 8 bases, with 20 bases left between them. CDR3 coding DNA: TGTGCCAGCACCGCCGGTCCCATAGGGAAAGGCTACACCTTC. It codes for CASTAGPIGKGYTF.

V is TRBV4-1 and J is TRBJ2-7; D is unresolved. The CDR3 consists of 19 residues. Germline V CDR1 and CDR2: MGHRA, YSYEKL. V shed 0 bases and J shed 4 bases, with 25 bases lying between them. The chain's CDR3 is CASSQDRSAVGPNLYEQYF. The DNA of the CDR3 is TGCGCCAGCAGCCAAGATAGGTCCGCCGTTGGCCCAAATCTGTACGAGCAGTACTTC.

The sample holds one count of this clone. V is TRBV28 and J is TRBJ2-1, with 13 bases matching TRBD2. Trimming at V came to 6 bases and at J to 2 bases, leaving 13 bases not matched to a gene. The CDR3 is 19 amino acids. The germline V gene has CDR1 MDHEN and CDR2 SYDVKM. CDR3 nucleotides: TGTGCCAGCAGCCAGGTGGGGGGACTAGCGGGATCACCCTACAATGAGCAGTTCTTC. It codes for CASSQVGGLAGSPYNEQFF.

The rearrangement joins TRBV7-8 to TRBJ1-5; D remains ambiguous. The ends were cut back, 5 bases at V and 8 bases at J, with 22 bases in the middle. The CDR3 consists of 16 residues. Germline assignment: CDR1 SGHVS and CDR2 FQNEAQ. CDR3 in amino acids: CASSVGRHQRREPQHF. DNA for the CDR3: TGTGCCAGCAGCGTAGGAAGACACCAGCGGAGGGAGCCCCAGCATTTT.

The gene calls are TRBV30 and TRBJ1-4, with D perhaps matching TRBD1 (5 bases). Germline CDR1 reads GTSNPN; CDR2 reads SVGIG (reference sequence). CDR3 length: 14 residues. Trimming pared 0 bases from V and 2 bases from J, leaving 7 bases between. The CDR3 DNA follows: TGTGCCTGGAGTGTACGGGGGACTAATGAAAAACTGTTTTTT. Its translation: CAWSVRGTNEKLFF.

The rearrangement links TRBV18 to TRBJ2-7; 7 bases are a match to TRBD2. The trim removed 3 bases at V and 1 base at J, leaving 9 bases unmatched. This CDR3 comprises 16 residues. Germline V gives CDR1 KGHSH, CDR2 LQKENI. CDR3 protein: CASSPIPTGGSYEQYF. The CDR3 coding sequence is TGTGCCAGCTCACCTATCCCAACGGGAGGATCCTACGAGCAGTACTTC. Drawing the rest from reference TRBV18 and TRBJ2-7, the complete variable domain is NAGVMQNPRHLVRRRGQEARLRCSPMKGHSHVYWYRQLPEEGLKFMVYLQKENIIDESGMPKERFSAEFPKEGPSILRIQQVVRGDSAAYFCASSPIPTGGSYEQYFGPGTRLTVT.